This TCR beta chain was sequenced during a study of early stage breast cancer tumors (dated by TCRdb to 2017 to 2019). About the full investigation: Of the 15 to 20 invasive breast tumors, around twelve were found to be estrogen receptor-positive, progesterone receptor-positive and HER2-negative. Across all samples, 2,651,842 templates representing 1.2 million or so unique clonotypes were detected. Of the approximately 12 ER+/PR+/HER2- tumors, eight were classified as invasive ductal carcinomas and four as invasive lobular carcinomas. The average read coverage per sample was around 9.1-fold. Beyond this particular receptor, the publication reports: Enriched TCRB sequences shared across patients were found to be mostly commonly generated sequences that were unlikely to play an important role in the tumor microenvironment. Repertoires from blood and normal breast were more alike than repertoires from blood and tumor, and in about 90% of the 16 patients, comparing each tissue with blood separated tumor from normal. The small cohort size prevented analysis by tumor subtype. Chain pairing and functional markers such as CD4, CD8 and FOXP3 were not captured by bulk genomic DNA sequencing of unsorted cells. Tumors showed roughly 2.5-fold higher T cell density and higher clonality than adjacent normal breast tissue.

A word on this clone: No antigen is known for it. Per-base quality was not reported, and no clone a single base away is much larger than it.

The study profiled bulk TCR beta-chain repertoires in matched peripheral blood, tumor and adjacent normal breast tissue taken from fewer than 20 patients with early-stage breast cancer. Before surgery, about 4.5-10 mL of whole blood was collected into EDTA tubes and then processed within 2 hours. Peripheral blood mononuclear cells were isolated by Ficoll-Paque centrifugation in SepMate-50 tubes. PBMCs were cryopreserved in roughly 90% FBS with about 10% DMSO in aliquots of roughly 1.8 to 4 million cells and stored in liquid nitrogen. The Qiagen AllPrep DNA/RNA Mini kit was used to extract genomic DNA. The CDR3 measures 13 amino acids from cysteine to phenylalanine. Only the CDR3 DNA is retained, 39 bases long and in frame from the first base. CDR1 and CDR2 are read off the germline V gene as SGHDT and YYEEEE. Between the V and J ends, shortened by 0 bases and 7 bases respectively, the junction contains 10 bases.

Each sample was amplified as two independent genomic DNA replicates: approximately 0.49 ug for blood and about 1.4 ug for tumor or normal breast. TCRB sequencing of genomic DNA was carried out with the ImmunoSeq Intro kit according to the manufacturer's instructions. For absolute quantification, the approximately 32-cycle multiplex PCR included proprietary primers along with spike-in control sequences. Single-end 150-bp reads were used to sequence an 87-bp fragment covering the CDR3 and the flanking V and J genes. Seven samples, each with two replicates, were multiplexed per lane of an Illumina MiSeq using version 3.0 chemistry. The study's processing was this. Raw data were processed with the vendor's proprietary pipeline, and both replicates were merged into a single result per sample. To define clonotypes, the study grouped productive rearrangements that shared the V-gene family, CDR3 amino acid sequence and J-gene segment. To compute clonality, the normalized Shannon entropy (Pielou evenness) of TCRB abundances was subtracted from 1. T cell density was estimated as total templates divided by the number of input cells, with the number of input cells inferred from the DNA input amount. Total repertoire diversity and clonality were estimated with Recon using default parameters. Clonotypes with over 0.1% abundance in tumor and at least 32-fold higher abundance in tumor than in normal breast were defined as tumor-enriched. Held by TCRdb, this immuneACCESS table contains in-frame sequences only and omits some clones. Under half of the omission traces to an unresolved V gene where checked; the cause of the rest is unknown. V and J calls plus clone size are reproduced from that table; the DNA served to infer D and trimming. This sample comprises about 72,000 clones, more than 65% of them detected only once. The biggest ten clones account for more than 3% of the sample.

The rearranged segments are TRBV5-6 and TRBJ1-2; the D gene is unclear. The sequence derives from a person in their 60s with breast cancer. The sequenced sample consisted of blood. The DNA is TGTGCCAGCAGCTTGGCCCAGACGGGTGGCTACACCTTC. This sequence encodes CASSLAQTGGYTF.